The 12 T cell receptor beta chains presented below share a single source sample, sequenced in a study of circulating CD8 cells and anti-PD-1 response in melanoma (TCRdb year 2020). Using a BD FACSAria II cell sorter, four subsets defined by PD-1 and/or TIGIT were sorted out of live CD3+CD8+TCRalphabeta+ cells. TCRdb lists the instrument as NextSeq 500. The QIAseq Immune Repertoire RNA Library Kit, Human TCR Panel was used to prepare TCR libraries from approximately 15 ng of total RNA. TCRdb itself trimmed the public reads at Q25 with fastp, ran MiXCR and retained productive beta chains. For every CDR3 protein sequence, its rows merge into one entry that carries the most common genes and DNA. This sample gives more than 850 distinct CDR3 sequences in total; under 9.5% of them show up just once. Roughly 6% of the sample belongs to the ten largest clones. Sequences were derived from CD8+ T cells from PBMCs, sampled at baseline or after one month of anti-PD-1 therapy (not recorded which). The origin of the receptors is a human donor with melanoma.

With regard to this clonotype: This sequence may be a read error, since a much larger clone differs from it by one base. J is TRBJ2-7 and V is TRBV28, with unresolved D. V lost 6 bases, J lost 0 bases, and 9 bases lay in between. The CDR3 runs 13 residues. Germline V gives CDR1 MDHEN, CDR2 SYDVKM. The CDR3: CASSRGSSYEQYF. CDR3 DNA: TGTGCCAGCAGCCGCGGATCCTCCTACGAGCAGTACTTC.

The chain couples TRBV7-9 to TRBJ2-3; D gene uncertain. The CDR3 has 16 amino acids. Trimming shortened V by 5 bases and J by 0 bases, and 15 bases separated the two germline ends. Germline CDR1 and CDR2: SEHNR and FQNEAQ (reference sequence). CDR3 bases: TGTGCCAGCAGCCCGCCCCCGACGGCTAGCACAGATACGCAGTATTTT. It yields the protein CASSPPPTASTDTQYF.

This clonotype is medium-sized. This sequence joins TRBV29-1 and TRBJ2-1, with D possibly called TRBD1 or TRBD2 (6 bases each). Trimming took off 3 bases at V and 5 bases at J, with 14 bases between the two ends. CDR3 length: 14 amino acids. The V gene's germline CDR1 is SQVTM and CDR2 ANQGSEA. The DNA of the CDR3 is TGCAGCGTTGAGACCGGGGGCGCTGACAATGAGCAGTTCTTC. Translated, it gives CSVETGGADNEQFF.

Within the sample, this clonotype is large (0.1 to 1%). The junction differs from germline at one of its ends, possibly a read error. The CDR3 bases are TGCGCCAGCAGTTACCCGGTTAGCGGGGGGACAACGGATACGCAGTATTTT. It codes for CASSYPVSGGTTDTQYF. This rearrangement joins TRBV6-5 to TRBJ2-3; TRBD2 aligns across 10 bases. The CDR3 has 17 amino acids. Germline-derived CDR1 and CDR2 are MNHEY and SVGAGI.

By its share, this clonotype is large (0.1 to 1%). The V gene is TRBV2, the J gene TRBJ2-7, with D perhaps TRBD2 (6 bases). Trimming took off 2 bases at V and 7 bases at J, with 18 bases between the two ends. Germline V gene sequence: CDR1 SNHLY, CDR2 FYNNEI. CDR3 size: 15 residues. CDR3 DNA sequence: TGTGCCAGCAGTGAATGGGTCGGGGAGGCGGTTGAGCAGTACTTC. Protein sequence: CASSEWVGEAVEQYF.

This clonotype is categorized as large. This CDR3 is CASSLGKSTGELFF. CDR3 nucleotide sequence: TGTGCCAGCAGTTTGGGCAAGAGCACCGGGGAGCTGTTTTTT. V and J are TRBV27 and TRBJ2-2; no clear D gene. In germline, CDR1 is MNHEY, CDR2 SMNVEV (reference sequence). Trimming cost V 3 bases and J 4 bases, with 9 bases left between them. This CDR3 comprises 14 residues.

This clonotype is labeled medium-sized. The V and J genes are TRBV19 and TRBJ2-7; D is possibly TRBD2 (5 bases). The CDR3 is 14 residues long. Trimming took off 5 bases at V and 3 bases at J, with 14 bases between the two ends. Germline values: CDR1 LNHDA, CDR2 SQIVND (reference sequence). As DNA, the CDR3 is TGTGCCAGTAGTTCCTCCGGGGATGGCTACGAGCAGTACTTC. Translating it yields CASSSSGDGYEQYF.

In this sample, this clonotype turned up a few times. V and J are TRBV28 and TRBJ2-2; TRBD2 matches 12 bases. The trim removed 2 bases at V and 4 bases at J, leaving 2 bases unmatched. The CDR3 covers 16 residues. CDR1 and CDR2 from the germline V gene are MDHEN and SYDVKM. The CDR3 here is CASSLLAGGPTGELFF. The CDR3, as DNA: TGTGCCAGCAGTTTACTAGCGGGGGGGCCCACCGGGGAGCTGTTTTTT.

By share of the sample, this clonotype is large (0.1 to 1%). The chain carries TRBV2 and TRBJ2-2; D remains ambiguous. The CDR3 sequence is 13 residues long. With 8 bases removed from V and 3 bases from J, the gap between germline ends came to 10 bases. Looked up from germline, CDR1 is SNHLY and CDR2 is FYNNEI. CDR3 sequence reads: CASRPNDTGELFF. CDR3 nucleotide sequence: TGTGCCAGCCGGCCAAACGACACCGGGGAGCTGTTTTTT.

By frequency in the sample, this clonotype is large. V is TRBV28 and J is TRBJ2-7; 12 bases fit TRBD1. This CDR3 contains 17 residues. Germline lookup yields CDR1 MDHEN and CDR2 SYDVKM. The V and J ends lost 6 bases and 4 bases, in that order; junction bases with no gene match: 13. The CDR3 sequence is CASSETTPGQGAYEQYF. The CDR3 DNA reads as TGTGCCAGCAGCGAGACCACACCGGGACAGGGGGCTTACGAGCAGTACTTC.

By share, this clonotype counts as large (0.1 to 1%). The chain uses TRBV6-2 or TRBV6-3 and TRBJ2-5; tentatively, D is TRBD2 (5 bases). CDR1 and CDR2 (germline): MNHEY, SVGEGT. V gave up 2 bases and J gave up 7 bases, with 11 bases separating them. The CDR3 contains 13 residues. The CDR3 DNA reads as TGTGCCAGCAGTTACCCTACAGAGGGGACCCAGTACTTC. Protein: CASSYPTEGTQYF.

This rearrangement joins TRBV29-1 to TRBJ2-1; weak D call: TRBD2 (6 bases). The germline V and J ends were trimmed by 7 bases and 4 bases, with 14 bases remaining between them. CDR3 size: 13 residues. The germline V gene has CDR1 SQVTM and CDR2 ANQGSEA. This chain's CDR3 is CSAETRDYNEQFF. CDR3 DNA sequence: TGCAGCGCAGAGACTAGGGATTACAATGAGCAGTTCTTC.